This TCR beta chain was documented in a study of PD-L1 blockade in urothelial cancer. Sequenced by immunoSEQ multiplex PCR; TCRdb stores in-frame clones only, minus some. The table records tens of thousands of clones, 60% to 80% of them present only once. The CDR3 extends over 15 amino acids. Germline V CDR1 and CDR2: SGHRS, YFSETQ. The chain recombines TRBV5-1 with TRBJ2-5; 7 nucleotides agree with TRBD1. TRBJ2-7 matches the DNA end more closely, so the J call is doubtful. The receptor was isolated from a man in his sixties or seventies with urothelial cancer. This specimen was PBMCs, taken around atezolizumab (anti-PD-L1) treatment. The CDR3 DNA follows: TGCGCCAGCAGCTTGGGCGACAGGGAATGGGACGAGCAGTACTTC. Protein sequence: CASSLGDREWDEQYF.